This T cell receptor beta chain was recorded in a study of shared clonotypes between healthy human individuals. Loaded into unsorted PBMC replicate PCRs was about 0.3 ug DNA, tens of thousands of T cell genomes. Using immunoSEQ multiplex PCR, the repertoire was profiled, and TCRdb retains in-frame clones only, with some absent. The table shows some 450,000 clones, with roughly 80% occurring only once. Note on this clone: Its antigen is not known.

The CDR3 totals 13 residues. Trimming removed 1 base at V and 7 bases at J, with 8 bases between. Germline V gives CDR1 MNHEY, CDR2 SMNVEV (reference sequence). Those who donated, Caucasian adults without exception, all lived in Nashville, Tennessee. Study-wide findings and caveats: The authors expected sequencing depth to affect clonotype sharing among donors. Apart from blood, nothing was sampled; tissue repertoires likely differ.

The receptor's source is a woman in her thirties or forties in good health. Some clones in this sample may be carry-over from other donors' samples. J is TRBJ2-1 and V is TRBV27; tentative D call: TRBD2 (5 bases). Sequencing was performed on PBMCs. CDR3 residues: CASSLFRDNEQFF. The DNA for the CDR3 is TGTGCCAGCAGTTTATTTCGGGATAATGAGCAGTTCTTC.